What follows describes a single TCR beta chain. The CDR3 runs to 14 residues. The V gene lost 0 bases and the J gene lost 5 bases, with 11 bases spanning the gap. Germline V CDR1 and CDR2: SGHRS, YFSETQ. The patients had localized lung adenocarcinoma, a non-small cell subtype. This sample stems from a study of CD4 and CD8 cells across lung adenocarcinoma regions. TCRdb ran MiXCR on the PCR reads and lists one entry per CDR3 protein. The table lists 15,000 to 20,000 distinct CDR3 sequences, around 50% of them singletons. The origin of this receptor is a male donor with lung adenocarcinoma. The CD4 and CD8 labels of this study may be unreliable. The chain carries TRBV5-1 and TRBJ2-5; D is uncertain. Sequenced input: CD8+ T cells from the margin of a lung tumor. The CDR3: CASSLGGGRETQYF. As DNA, the CDR3 is TGCGCCAGCAGCTTGGGAGGCGGCAGGGAGACCCAGTACTTC.